This TCR beta chain was recorded in a study of T cells after yellow fever vaccination. Study at large: It was SMART-Seq v4 Ultra Low Input that prepared the fractions with low cell numbers.

MiXCR, applied by TCRdb to the 5' RACE reads, yields one record per CDR3 protein. This sample carries 250,000 to 400,000 distinct CDR3 sequences, 3.5% to 5% of them seen once, and the ten largest clones take 15% to 20%. The CDR3 length is 15 residues. J lost 6 bases, V lost 4 bases, and 11 bases had no gene match. Germline loops: CDR1 KGHSH, CDR2 LQKENI. This sample comprised PBMCs, obtained 15 days after the yellow fever booster vaccination. The rearrangement links TRBV18 to TRBJ2-5; 7 bases agree with TRBD2. This TCR was sampled from a man aged 18 to 35 who received the YFV17D yellow fever vaccine. CDR3 in amino acids: CASSRSGELIQTQYF. CDR3 sequence (DNA): TGTGCCAGCTCACGGAGCGGGGAGCTGATTCAGACCCAGTACTTC.